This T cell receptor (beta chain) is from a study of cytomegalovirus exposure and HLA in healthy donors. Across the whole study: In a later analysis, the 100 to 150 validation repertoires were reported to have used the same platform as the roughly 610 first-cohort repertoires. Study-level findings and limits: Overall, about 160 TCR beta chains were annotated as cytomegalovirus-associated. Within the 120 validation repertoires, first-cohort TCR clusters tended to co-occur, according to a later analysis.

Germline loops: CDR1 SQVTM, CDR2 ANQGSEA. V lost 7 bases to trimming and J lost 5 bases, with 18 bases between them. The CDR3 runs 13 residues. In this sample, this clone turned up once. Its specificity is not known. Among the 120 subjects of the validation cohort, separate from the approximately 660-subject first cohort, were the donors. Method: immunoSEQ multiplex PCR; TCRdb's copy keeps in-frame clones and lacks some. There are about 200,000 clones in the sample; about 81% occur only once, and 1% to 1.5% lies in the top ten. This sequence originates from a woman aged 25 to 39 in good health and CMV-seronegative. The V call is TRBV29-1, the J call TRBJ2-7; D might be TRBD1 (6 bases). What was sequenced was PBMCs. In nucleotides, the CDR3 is TGCAGCGCAGTCCACAGGGAACCCCACGAGCAGTACTTC. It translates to CSAVHREPHEQYF.